These 10 T cell receptor beta chains originate from one sample sequenced in a study of blood T cell repertoires in COVID-19. The repertoire was sequenced with immunoSEQ multiplex PCR; TCRdb's copy has only in-frame clones and lacks some. The repertoire holds roughly 35,000 clones, about 81% seen once, with over 35% in the top ten. Specimen: peripheral blood. These receptor sequences come from an elderly man with acute or convalescent COVID-19.

This clone has only a few counts. The chain combines TRBV19 with TRBJ1-3; D is undetermined. CDR1 and CDR2 from the germline V gene are LNHDA and SQIVND (reference sequence). Trimming cost V 5 bases and J 1 base, with 12 bases left between them. CDR3 size: 15 residues. CDR3 nucleotide sequence: TGTGCCAGTAGTTCAGGAGGTCTGTCTGGAAACACCATATATTTT. Translated: CASSSGGLSGNTIYF.

This clone was counted once. The rearrangement links TRBV9 to TRBJ1-5; unclear D gene. V was cut by 3 bases and J by 0 bases, with 4 bases left in between. Germline CDR1 reads SGDLS; CDR2 reads YYNGEE. The CDR3 has 13 residues. The CDR3 DNA sequence: TGTGCCAGCAGCGCAGATAGCAATCAGCCCCAGCATTTT. It is translated as CASSADSNQPQHF.

The chain employs TRBV12-5 and TRBJ1-6, with TRBD1 matching 7 bases. Germline-derived CDR1 and CDR2 are LGHNT and FRNRAP. J lost 10 bases, V lost 5 bases, and 8 bases had no gene match. The CDR3 totals 14 residues. The CDR3 DNA reads TGTGCTAGTGGTGTGGGACAGATGGGCTCACCCCTCCACTTT. As protein: CASGVGQMGSPLHF.

This rearrangement joins TRBV27 to TRBJ1-2, with 8 bases fitting TRBD1. V gave up 2 bases and J gave up 5 bases; unmatched junction bases: 4. Germline V gives CDR1 MNHEY, CDR2 SMNVEV (reference sequence). This CDR3 region has 14 residues. As DNA, the CDR3 is TGTGCCAGCAGTTTAAGAGACAGGGGTTATGGCTACACCTTC. Protein sequence: CASSLRDRGYGYTF.

This chain links TRBV19 with TRBJ2-3; 8 bases fit TRBD1. The CDR3 spans 16 residues. V shed 8 bases, J shed 5 bases, and the junction held 15 bases outside the gene matches. Germline V lookup: CDR1 LNHDA, CDR2 SQIVND (reference sequence). The CDR3 sequence is CASRAEAGGRGDTQYF. CDR3 nucleotide sequence: TGTGCCAGTCGCGCCGAGGCAGGGGGCCGGGGAGATACGCAGTATTTT.

The V and J genes are TRBV19 and TRBJ1-1, with D uncertain. Germline V gene lookup returns CDR1 LNHDA and CDR2 SQIVND (reference sequence). Trimming cost V 7 bases and J 3 bases, with 21 bases left between them. This CDR3 comprises 16 residues. As DNA, the CDR3 is TGTGCCAGTACCTTCAGCGGGTGGAACCGGGACACTGAAGCTTTCTTT. This sequence encodes CASTFSGWNRDTEAFF.

The chain recombines TRBV12-3 or TRBV12-4 with TRBJ2-1; TRBD1 aligns across 8 bases. Trimming took 8 bases from V and 7 from J; bases not matched to a gene: 7. This CDR3 is built from 13 residues. As DNA, the CDR3 is TGTGCCAGCCGTGACAGGGGCATGAATGAGCAGTTCTTC. The encoded protein is CASRDRGMNEQFF.

This clone was seen a handful of times. V gene TRBV24-1 combines with J gene TRBJ1-4; tentatively, D is TRBD1 (5 bases). From germline, CDR1 is KGHDR and CDR2 SFDVKD. The CDR3 length is 13 residues. Trimming took off 8 bases at V and 7 bases at J, with 13 bases between the two ends. The CDR3 nucleotides are TGTGCCACCATAAGGGGTAAGGTTGAAAAACTGTTTTTT. Its protein product is CATIRGKVEKLFF.

This clone was seen a handful of times. The chain links TRBV7-9 to TRBJ2-6; tentative D call: TRBD1 (6 bases). The CDR3 consists of 13 residues. In germline, CDR1 is SEHNR, CDR2 FQNEAQ (reference sequence). Trimming removed 5 bases at V and 19 bases at J, with 21 bases between. The DNA of the CDR3 is TGTGCCAGCAGCACAGATGGGGGCGTCGGCTCAACTTTC. Protein product: CASSTDGGVGSTF. Full variable domain (rest looked up from reference TRBV7-9 and TRBJ2-6): DTGVSQNPRHKITKRGQNVTFRCDPISEHNRLYWYRQTLGQGPEFLTYFQNEAQLEKSRLLSDRFSAERPKGSFSTLEIQRTEQGDSAMYLCASSTDGGVGSTFGAGSRLTVL.

V usage is TRBV11-2 and J usage is TRBJ1-1; D is perhaps TRBD1 (6 bases). The germline gives CDR1 SGHAT, CDR2 FQNNGV. The CDR3 is made up of 16 amino acids. V dropped 6 bases and J dropped 3 bases, with 20 bases sitting between them. This CDR3 is CASRTIGGRIYTEAFF. The CDR3 coding sequence is TGTGCCAGCAGAACAATCGGGGGGCGCATCTACACTGAAGCTTTCTTT.